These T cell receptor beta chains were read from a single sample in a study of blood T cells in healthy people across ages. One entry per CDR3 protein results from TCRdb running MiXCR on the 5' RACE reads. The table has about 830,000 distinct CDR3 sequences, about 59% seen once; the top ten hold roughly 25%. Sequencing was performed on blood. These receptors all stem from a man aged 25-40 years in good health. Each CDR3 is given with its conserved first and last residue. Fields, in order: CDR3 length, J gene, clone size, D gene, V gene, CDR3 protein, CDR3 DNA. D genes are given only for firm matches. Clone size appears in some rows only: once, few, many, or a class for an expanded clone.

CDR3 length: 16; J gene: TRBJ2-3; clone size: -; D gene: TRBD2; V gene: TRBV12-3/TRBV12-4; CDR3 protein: CASRPTSGGARGTQYF; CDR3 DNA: TGTGCCAGCAGACCGACTAGCGGGGGCGCGCGAGGGACGCAGTATTTT
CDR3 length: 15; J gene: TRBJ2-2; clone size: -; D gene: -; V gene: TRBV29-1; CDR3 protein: CSVDGRGANTGELFF; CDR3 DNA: TGCAGCGTTGACGGCAGGGGTGCAAACACCGGGGAGCTGTTTTTT
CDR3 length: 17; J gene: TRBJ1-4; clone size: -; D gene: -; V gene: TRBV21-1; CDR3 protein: CASSKEAPGRLNEKLFF; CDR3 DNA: TGTGCCAGCAGCAAGGAGGCGCCGGGACGGCTTAATGAAAAACTGTTTTTT
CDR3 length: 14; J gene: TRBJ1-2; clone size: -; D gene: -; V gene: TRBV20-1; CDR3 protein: CSAREGGANYGYTF; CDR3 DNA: TGCAGTGCACGAGAGGGTGGGGCTAACTATGGCTACACCTTC
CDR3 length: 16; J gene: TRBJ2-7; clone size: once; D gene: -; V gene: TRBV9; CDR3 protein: CASSDPGTHVDYEQYF; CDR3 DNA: TGTGCCAGCAGCGATCCCGGGACTCATGTGGACTACGAGCAGTACTTC
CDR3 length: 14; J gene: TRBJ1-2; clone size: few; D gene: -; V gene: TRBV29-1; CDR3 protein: CSVEDRRGDYGYTF; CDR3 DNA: TGCAGCGTTGAAGATCGCAGGGGCGACTATGGCTACACCTTC
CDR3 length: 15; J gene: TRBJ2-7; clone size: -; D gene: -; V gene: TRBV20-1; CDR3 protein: CSARPMTTPSREQYF; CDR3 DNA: TGCAGTGCTAGACCGATGACTACCCCTTCCCGCGAGCAGTACTTC
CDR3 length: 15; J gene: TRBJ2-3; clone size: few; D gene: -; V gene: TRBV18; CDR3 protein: CASSPPGRVTDTQYF; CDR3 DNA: TGTGCCAGCTCACCGCCGGGGCGCGTCACAGATACGCAGTATTTT
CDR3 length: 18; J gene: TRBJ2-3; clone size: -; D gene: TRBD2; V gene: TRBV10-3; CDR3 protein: CAITPGLAGVPSTDTQYF; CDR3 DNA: TGTGCCATCACCCCCGGACTAGCGGGGGTACCTAGCACAGATACGCAGTATTTT
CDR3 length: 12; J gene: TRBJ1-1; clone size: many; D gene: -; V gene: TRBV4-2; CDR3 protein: CASSQGNTEAFF; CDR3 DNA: TGTGCCAGCAGCCAGGGGAACACTGAAGCTTTCTTT
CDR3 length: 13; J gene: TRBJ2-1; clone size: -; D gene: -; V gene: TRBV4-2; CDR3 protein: CASSQLLYNEQFF; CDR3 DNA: TGTGCCAGCAGCCAACTGCTATACAATGAGCAGTTCTTC
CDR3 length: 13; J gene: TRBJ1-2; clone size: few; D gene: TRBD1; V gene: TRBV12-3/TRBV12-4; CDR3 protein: CASRPGTGGGYTF; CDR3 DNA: TGTGCCAGCAGACCAGGGACAGGGGGCGGCTACACCTTC
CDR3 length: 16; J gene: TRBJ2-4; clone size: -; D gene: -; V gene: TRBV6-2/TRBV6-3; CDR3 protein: CASSYRVGEAKNIQYF; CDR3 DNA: TGTGCCAGCAGTTACCGGGTAGGGGAAGCCAAAAACATTCAGTACTTC
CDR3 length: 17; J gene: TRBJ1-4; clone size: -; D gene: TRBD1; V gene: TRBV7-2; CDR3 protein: CASSPGTGTNLNEKLFF; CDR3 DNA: TGTGCCAGCAGCCCGGGGACAGGGACTAACCTAAATGAAAAACTGTTTTTT
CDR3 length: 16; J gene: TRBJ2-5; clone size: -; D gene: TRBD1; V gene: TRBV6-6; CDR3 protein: CASSGGTGLNQETQYF; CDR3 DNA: TGTGCCAGCAGTGGTGGGACAGGGCTAAACCAAGAGACCCAGTACTTC
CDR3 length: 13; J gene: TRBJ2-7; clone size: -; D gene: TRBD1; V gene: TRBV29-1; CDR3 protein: CSATGEFTYEQYF; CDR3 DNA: TGCAGCGCTACAGGGGAATTCACCTACGAGCAGTACTTC
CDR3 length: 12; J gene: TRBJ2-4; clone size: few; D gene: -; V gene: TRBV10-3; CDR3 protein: CAISVDPSIQYF; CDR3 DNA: TGTGCCATCAGTGTGGACCCAAGCATTCAGTACTTC
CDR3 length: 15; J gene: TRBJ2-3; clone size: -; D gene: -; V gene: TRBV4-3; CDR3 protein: CASSQDPRTTDTQYF; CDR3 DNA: TGCGCCAGCAGCCAAGATCCGCGGACGACAGATACGCAGTATTTT
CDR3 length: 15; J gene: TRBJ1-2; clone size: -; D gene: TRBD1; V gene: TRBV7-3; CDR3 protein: CASSLSGTGVYGYTF; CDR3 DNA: TGTGCCAGCAGCTTAAGTGGGACAGGGGTATATGGCTACACCTTC
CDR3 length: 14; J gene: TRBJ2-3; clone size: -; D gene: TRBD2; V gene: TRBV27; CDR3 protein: CASSAGLAADTQYF; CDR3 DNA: TGTGCCAGCAGTGCGGGACTAGCGGCAGATACGCAGTATTTT
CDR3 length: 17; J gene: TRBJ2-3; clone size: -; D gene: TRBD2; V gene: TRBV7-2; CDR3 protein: CASSLTGTSPFTDAQYF; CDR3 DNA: TGTGCCAGCAGCTTAACCGGGACTAGCCCATTCACAGATGCGCAGTATTTT
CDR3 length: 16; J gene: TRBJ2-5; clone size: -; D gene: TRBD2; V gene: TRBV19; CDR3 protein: CASSITWTSGGPTQYF; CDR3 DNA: TGTGCCAGTAGTATAACTTGGACTAGCGGGGGACCGACCCAGTACTTC
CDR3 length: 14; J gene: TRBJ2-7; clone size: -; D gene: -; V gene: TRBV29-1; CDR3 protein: CSVEVRGSSYEQYF; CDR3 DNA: TGCAGCGTTGAAGTTAGGGGGAGCTCCTACGAGCAGTACTTC
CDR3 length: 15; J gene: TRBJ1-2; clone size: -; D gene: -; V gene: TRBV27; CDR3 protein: CASSPFGGLNYGYTF; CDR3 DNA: TGTGCCAGCAGCCCCTTTGGGGGGCTAAACTATGGCTACACCTTC
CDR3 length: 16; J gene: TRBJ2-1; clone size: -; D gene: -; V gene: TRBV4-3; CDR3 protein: CASSQGGSGLGNEQFF; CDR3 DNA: TGCGCCAGCAGCCAAGGGGGATCGGGTCTAGGGAATGAGCAGTTCTTC
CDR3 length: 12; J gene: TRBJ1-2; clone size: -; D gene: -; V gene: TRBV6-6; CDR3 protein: CASSYSPEVYTF; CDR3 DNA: TGTGCCAGCAGTTACTCTCCGGAAGTCTACACCTTC
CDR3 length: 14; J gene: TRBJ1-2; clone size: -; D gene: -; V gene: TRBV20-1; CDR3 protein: CSALEGDHGYGYTF; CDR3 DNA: TGCAGTGCGTTGGAGGGGGATCATGGCTATGGCTACACCTTC